The sequence of this TCR beta chain was determined in a study of blood T cell repertoires in COVID-19. Study in general: COVID-19 samples, acute and convalescent, were from the United States, Italy and Spain.

The repertoire was sequenced with immunoSEQ multiplex PCR; TCRdb's copy has only in-frame clones and lacks some. The data show about 260,000 clones, 70% to 90% seen once. Those enrolled in Seattle joined during active infection and were followed longitudinally afterward. The CDR3 totals 16 residues. V shed 4 bases, J shed 7 bases, and the junction held 9 bases outside the gene matches. Germline-derived CDR1 and CDR2 are SGHAT and FQNNGV. The source material was peripheral blood. The TCR was taken from a woman between 55 and 75 years old with COVID-19, enrolled during active disease. V is TRBV11-2 and J is TRBJ2-3; 12 bases are shared with TRBD2. As DNA, the CDR3 is TGTGCCAGCAGCTACCGCAGACTAGCGGGAGCTTATACGCAGTATTTT. Its protein product is CASSYRRLAGAYTQYF.